These 12 T cell receptor beta chains were sequenced from one sample in a study of cytomegalovirus exposure and HLA in healthy donors. Amplification used 60 Vbeta primers and 13 Jbeta primers. TCRdb keeps only in-frame clones here, not all; method: immunoSEQ multiplex PCR. This table holds about 89,000 clones, 85% found once. Sequences were obtained from PBMCs. Receptors were obtained from a man between 40 and 49 years old in good health and CMV-seropositive.

The rearrangement links TRBV5-1 to TRBJ2-7; 7 nucleotides agree with TRBD1. The ends lost 5 bases at V and 3 bases at J; junction bases unmatched: 5. CDR1 is SGHRS, CDR2 YFSETQ, per germline. CDR3 size: 13 residues. In DNA, the CDR3 is TGCGCCAGCAGTCCAGGGGGAGTCTACGAGCAGTACTTC. Protein sequence: CASSPGGVYEQYF.

This clone was counted a few times. The chain links TRBV7-3 to TRBJ2-3; D remains ambiguous. V dropped 3 bases and J dropped 6 bases, with 13 bases sitting between them. The CDR3 spans 14 residues. Germline assignment: CDR1 SGHTA and CDR2 FQGTGA. The DNA for the CDR3 is TGTGCCAGCAGCTTCACCGGTGGAGCGGATACGCAGTATTTT. Residues: CASSFTGGADTQYF.

V usage is TRBV6-1 and J usage is TRBJ1-3, with TRBD1 as a possible D gene (5 bases). CDR3 length equals 15 residues. Germline loops: CDR1 MNHNS, CDR2 SASEGT. Trimming took off 5 bases at V and 3 bases at J, with 14 bases between the two ends. The CDR3 DNA sequence: TGTGCCAGCAGTTGGACGCGGGGCTTTGGAAACACCATATATTTT. Its protein is CASSWTRGFGNTIYF.

The CDR3 here is CASGAGTSGRYNEQFF. The CDR3 DNA follows: TGTGCCAGCGGCGCCGGGACTAGCGGGAGGTACAATGAGCAGTTCTTC. This chain joins TRBV9 and TRBJ2-1, with 15 bases fitting TRBD2. CDR3 length: 16 residues. In germline, CDR1 is SGDLS, CDR2 YYNGEE. The V and J ends lost 7 bases and 4 bases, in that order; junction bases with no gene match: 6.

The V gene is TRBV9, the J gene TRBJ2-3; no clear D gene. V lost 3 bases to trimming and J lost 0 bases, with 14 bases between them. The CDR3 extends over 16 amino acids. Germline CDR1 and CDR2: SGDLS and YYNGEE. CDR3: CASSAGGTTSTDTQYF. The CDR3 DNA reads TGTGCCAGCAGCGCTGGCGGTACTACTAGCACAGATACGCAGTATTTT.

This sequence joins TRBV5-1 and TRBJ2-1; 9 bases fit TRBD1. After removal of 3 bases from V and 6 bases from J, the junction contained 4 bases not matched to a gene. Germline CDR1 SGHRS, CDR2 YFSETQ. This CDR3 is 14 amino acids long. The DNA of the CDR3 is TGCGCCAGCAGCTCGGGACAGGGTAGCAATGAGCAGTTCTTC. This translates into CASSSGQGSNEQFF.

The chain uses TRBV16 and TRBJ1-2; D not certain. CDR1 is KGHSY and CDR2 is FQNENV in the germline V gene. V was shortened by 4 bases and J by 7 bases, with 13 bases between the two germline ends. The CDR3 is made up of 13 amino acids. CDR3 amino acids: CASSPKLNGGYTF. The DNA of the CDR3 is TGTGCCAGCAGCCCCAAATTGAACGGTGGCTACACCTTC.

This chain links TRBV7-9 with TRBJ2-1, with 10 positions matching TRBD2. The CDR3 has 16 residues. Germline trimming cut 0 bases from V and 5 bases from J; bases unmatched to any gene: 4. Germline V gene sequence: CDR1 SEHNR, CDR2 FQNEAQ (reference sequence). The CDR3 DNA sequence: TGTGCCAGCAGCTTAGCGCGAACTAGCGGGGACAATGAGCAGTTCTTC. This gives the protein CASSLARTSGDNEQFF.

The chain couples TRBV4-1 to TRBJ1-5, with 10 positions matching TRBD1. There are 15 residues in the CDR3. The V gene's germline CDR1 is MGHRA and CDR2 YSYEKL. After removal of 3 bases from V and 3 bases from J, the junction contained 2 bases not matched to a gene. CDR3: CASSQTGGLNQPQHF. Written as DNA, the CDR3 is TGCGCCAGCAGCCAGACAGGGGGCCTCAATCAGCCCCAGCATTTT.

The chain has TRBV11-3 and TRBJ1-6; D call uncertain. Germline CDR1 reads SGHNT; CDR2 reads YENEEA. Trimming stripped 0 bases from V and 10 bases from J, with 16 bases between. This CDR3 region has 16 residues. CDR3 amino acids: CASSLDPGRVGSPLHF. The CDR3 DNA sequence: TGTGCCAGCAGCTTAGATCCGGGGAGGGTAGGCTCACCCCTCCACTTT.

The rearrangement joins TRBV6-5 to TRBJ1-6, with D unresolved. This CDR3 has 12 residues. Germline V CDR1 and CDR2: MNHEY, SVGAGI. Trimming cost V 2 bases and J 8 bases, with 4 bases left between them. The chain's CDR3 is CASSYNYSPLHF. As DNA, the CDR3 is TGTGCCAGCAGTTACAACTATTCACCCCTCCACTTT.

Note on this clone: The junction departs from the called germline gene at one end, perhaps through a read error. This chain connects TRBV6-6 to TRBJ2-7; a possible D gene is TRBD1 (5 bases). The germline gives CDR1 MNHNY, CDR2 SVGAGI (reference sequence). CDR3 length: 15 residues. Here the CDR3 DNA reads TGTGTCAGCAGTAACCAAGACAGTCGACCCTACGAGCAGTACTTC. It translates to CVSSNQDSRPYEQYF.